This T cell receptor beta chain was observed in a study of regulatory T cells in long-lasting Graves disease. This CDR3 has 12 amino acids. Trimming removed 6 bases at V and 6 bases at J, with 11 bases between. CDR1 is SNHLY, CDR2 FYNNEI, per germline. Investigators prepared the TCR beta libraries by applying iRepertoire HTBI primers and Arm-PCR of CDR3 regions. TCRdb used MiXCR to reprocess the multiplex PCR reads, holding one entry per CDR3 protein. This sample yields about 620,000 distinct CDR3 sequences, of which under 20% are seen a single time; under 20% belongs to the top ten. Time point specified: newly diagnosed GD, antithyroid drugs for less than 3 months. Preparation of the TCR library used RNA extracted from PBMCs. The patients were enrolled through endocrinology in Xi'an, China. Study results and caveats: Between persistent patients, a few thousand public clonotypes were shared, exceeding the 966 shared between new patients.

This clonotype has a count of ten or more. The antigen remains undetermined. These data were also filed under a second study, of T cells in Graves' hyperthyroidism and ophthalmopathy. That work contributes: Newly diagnosed patients aged 18 to 65 had hyperthyroidism of under 2 months' duration.

The source of this sequence is a woman aged 25 to 39 with Graves disease. V and J are TRBV2 and TRBJ1-2; D is uncertain. Sequencing used peripheral blood mononuclear cells (PBMCs), obtained at new diagnosis, from a patient treated with antithyroid drugs. The CDR3 protein is CASRGYIDGYTF. The CDR3 DNA follows: TGTGCCAGCAGAGGGTACATAGATGGCTACACCTTC. Combining the CDR3 with reference TRBV2 and TRBJ1-2 gives the whole variable domain EPEVTQTPSHQVTQMGQEVILRCVPISNHLYFYWYRQILGQKVEFLVSFYNNEISEKSEIFDDQFSVERPDGSNFTLKIRSTKLEDSAMYFCASRGYIDGYTFGSGTRLTVV.